This T cell receptor (beta chain) was recovered during a study of beta chain features in type 1 diabetes. All of the isolated RNA was reverse transcribed, so expressed TCRB transcripts were sequenced. TCRdb's copy holds only in-frame clones and misses some; the assay was immunoSEQ multiplex PCR. The table lists about 360,000 clones, approximately 12% of them singletons, with more than 0.015% in the top ten. This clone showed up just a few times. From germline, CDR1 is LGHNA and CDR2 YNFKEQ. The CDR3 loop spans 18 amino acids. The germline V and J ends were trimmed by 0 bases and 3 bases, with 19 bases remaining between them.

The J gene is TRBJ2-3, the V gene TRBV4-2; the D is unclear. The TCR sequence derives from a man between 18 and 29 years old in good health. Sequenced sample: naive CD4+ T cells from blood. The CDR3 sequence is CASSQEPPHYLTTDTQYF. The CDR3 region has the DNA TGTGCCAGCAGCCAAGAACCGCCGCACTACCTAACGACAGATACGCAGTATTTT.